The clone carrying this T cell receptor (beta chain) has a single count. No antigen is known for it. The table came from immunoSEQ multiplex PCR; TCRdb's copy has only in-frame clones and leaves some out. Among under 90,000 clones listed, around 85% were seen once. The data are from a study of OX40 agonist ivuxolimab in advanced cancers. Across the whole study: The patients received ivuxolimab by intravenous route every 2 weeks at 0.01 to 10 mg/kg. Overall study results and limits: At doses 0.1 to 3.0 mg/kg, CD4+ and CD8+ clones expanded.

This CDR3 region has 15 residues. The germline V gene has CDR1 SGHNT and CDR2 YYREEE (reference sequence). V dropped 4 bases and J dropped 1 base, with 11 bases sitting between them. The source was CD4+ or CD8+ T cells sorted from blood, collected in a trial of the OX40 agonist ivuxolimab. V usage is TRBV5-4 and J usage is TRBJ1-4, with D tentatively TRBD1 (5 bases). The receptor was derived from an adult with an advanced solid tumor such as melanoma, head and neck, liver or kidney cancer. CDR3 region: CASSTTVGTNEKLFF. The CDR3 DNA reads TGTGCCAGCAGCACGACAGTTGGAACTAATGAAAAACTGTTTTTT.